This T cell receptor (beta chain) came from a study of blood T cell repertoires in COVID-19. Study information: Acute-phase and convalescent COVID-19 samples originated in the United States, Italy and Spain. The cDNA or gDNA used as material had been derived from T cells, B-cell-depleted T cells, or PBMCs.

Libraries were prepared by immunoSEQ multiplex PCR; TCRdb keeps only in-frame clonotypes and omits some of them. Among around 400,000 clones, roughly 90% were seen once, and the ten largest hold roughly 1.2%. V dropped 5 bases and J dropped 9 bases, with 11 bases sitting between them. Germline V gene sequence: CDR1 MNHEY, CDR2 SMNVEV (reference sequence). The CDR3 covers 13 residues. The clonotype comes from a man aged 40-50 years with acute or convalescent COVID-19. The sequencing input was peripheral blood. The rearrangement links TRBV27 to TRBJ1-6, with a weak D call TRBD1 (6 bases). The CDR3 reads CASSPGTSSPLHF. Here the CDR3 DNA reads TGTGCCAGCAGTCCTGGGACATCTTCACCCCTCCACTTT.